This is a list of T cell receptor beta chains from one sample in a study of OX40 agonist ivuxolimab in advanced cancers. Only in-frame clones appear in the TCRdb table, and some are missing; sequencing was by immunoSEQ multiplex PCR. The data show about 75,000 clones, about 85% seen once. The sample in question was CD4+ or CD8+ T cells sorted from blood, obtained in a trial of the OX40 agonist ivuxolimab. The receptors stem from an adult with an advanced solid tumor such as melanoma, head and neck, liver or kidney cancer. The CDR3 runs from the conserved cysteine through the conserved F or W. A D gene is named only where the DNA matches it firmly. The size entry is marked missing in some rows and otherwise reads once, few, many or a size class.

J gene: TRBJ1-4
D gene: NA
CDR3 length: 16
clone size: NA
V gene: TRBV7-9
CDR3 protein: CASSPPTGAGDEKLFF
CDR3 DNA: TGTGCCAGCAGCCCCCCGACGGGGGCGGGTGATGAAAAACTGTTTTTT

J gene: TRBJ2-7
D gene: NA
CDR3 length: 14
clone size: NA
V gene: TRBV5-1
CDR3 protein: CASSLQGGPYEQYF
CDR3 DNA: TGCGCCAGCAGCTTACAGGGTGGGCCCTACGAGCAGTACTTC

J gene: TRBJ2-5
D gene: TRBD1
CDR3 length: 16
clone size: NA
V gene: TRBV5-1
CDR3 protein: CASSLVGTDREETQYF
CDR3 DNA: TGCGCCAGCAGCTTGGTGGGGACAGACCGAGAAGAGACCCAGTACTTC

J gene: TRBJ1-2
D gene: TRBD1
CDR3 length: 15
clone size: once
V gene: TRBV6-6
CDR3 protein: CASRTPGQGWNGYTF
CDR3 DNA: TGTGCCAGCAGGACCCCGGGACAGGGATGGAATGGCTACACCTTC

J gene: TRBJ2-5
D gene: TRBD2
CDR3 length: 13
clone size: NA
V gene: TRBV6-1
CDR3 protein: CASSPGGEETQYF
CDR3 DNA: TGTGCCAGCAGTCCGGGGGGGGAAGAGACCCAGTACTTC

J gene: TRBJ2-7
D gene: NA
CDR3 length: 14
clone size: NA
V gene: TRBV6-1
CDR3 protein: CASSERGSSYEQYF
CDR3 DNA: TGTGCCAGCAGTGAACGAGGGTCCTCCTACGAGCAGTACTTC

J gene: TRBJ2-5
D gene: TRBD2
CDR3 length: 16
clone size: NA
V gene: TRBV11-2
CDR3 protein: CASSLSFSGRAETQYF
CDR3 DNA: TGTGCCAGCAGCTTATCATTTAGCGGGAGGGCAGAGACCCAGTACTTC

J gene: TRBJ1-6
D gene: NA
CDR3 length: 14
clone size: NA
V gene: TRBV6-1
CDR3 protein: CASRDSSYNSPLHF
CDR3 DNA: TGTGCCAGCAGGGACAGCTCCTATAATTCACCCCTCCACTTT

J gene: TRBJ2-6
D gene: NA
CDR3 length: 16
clone size: NA
V gene: TRBV19
CDR3 protein: CASSITLTSGANVLTF
CDR3 DNA: TGTGCCAGTAGTATTACCCTTACATCTGGGGCCAACGTCCTGACTTTC

J gene: TRBJ1-3
D gene: NA
CDR3 length: 15
clone size: few
V gene: TRBV5-1
CDR3 protein: CASSSTSYSGNTIYF
CDR3 DNA: TGCGCCAGCAGCTCGACATCGTACTCTGGAAACACCATATATTTT

J gene: TRBJ1-5
D gene: NA
CDR3 length: 12
clone size: NA
V gene: TRBV28
CDR3 protein: CASSLGVVAQHF
CDR3 DNA: TGTGCCAGCAGTTTAGGGGTTGTGGCCCAGCATTTT

J gene: TRBJ2-7
D gene: NA
CDR3 length: 13
clone size: NA
V gene: TRBV2
CDR3 protein: CASSPRRDYEQYF
CDR3 DNA: TGTGCCAGCAGTCCCCGACGGGACTACGAGCAGTACTTC

J gene: TRBJ2-2
D gene: NA
CDR3 length: 13
clone size: NA
V gene: TRBV11-2
CDR3 protein: CASSLFDTGELFF
CDR3 DNA: TGTGCCAGCAGCTTATTCGACACCGGGGAGCTGTTTTTT

J gene: TRBJ2-1
D gene: TRBD1
CDR3 length: 15
clone size: NA
V gene: TRBV5-8
CDR3 protein: CASSLDRQGYNEQFF
CDR3 DNA: TGTGCCAGCAGCCTGGACAGGCAGGGCTACAATGAGCAGTTCTTC

J gene: TRBJ1-1
D gene: NA
CDR3 length: 14
clone size: few
V gene: TRBV11-2
CDR3 protein: CASSLVVGGTEAFF
CDR3 DNA: TGTGCCAGCAGCTTAGTCGTGGGGGGTACTGAAGCTTTCTTT

J gene: TRBJ2-1
D gene: TRBD2
CDR3 length: 19
clone size: NA
V gene: TRBV28
CDR3 protein: CASSSTGLAGTYSYNEQFF
CDR3 DNA: TGTGCCAGCAGTTCAACGGGACTAGCGGGAACCTACTCCTACAATGAGCAGTTCTTC

J gene: TRBJ2-1
D gene: TRBD1
CDR3 length: 14
clone size: NA
V gene: TRBV10-3
CDR3 protein: CATKGQGGLNEQFF
CDR3 DNA: TGTGCCACAAAAGGACAGGGAGGACTCAATGAGCAGTTCTTC

J gene: TRBJ2-1
D gene: TRBD2
CDR3 length: 17
clone size: NA
V gene: TRBV9
CDR3 protein: CASSVAGSGRDYNEQFF
CDR3 DNA: TGTGCCAGCAGCGTAGCGGGCAGCGGGAGGGATTACAATGAGCAGTTCTTC

J gene: TRBJ1-5
D gene: NA
CDR3 length: 15
clone size: NA
V gene: TRBV15
CDR3 protein: CATSSQGSRDQPQHF
CDR3 DNA: TGTGCCACCAGCTCCCAGGGTAGCAGGGATCAGCCCCAGCATTTT

J gene: TRBJ2-5
D gene: NA
CDR3 length: 14
clone size: NA
V gene: TRBV5-1
CDR3 protein: CASSLSNYQETQYF
CDR3 DNA: TGCGCCAGCAGCTTGAGTAATTACCAAGAGACCCAGTACTTC

J gene: TRBJ2-5
D gene: TRBD2
CDR3 length: 14
clone size: once
V gene: TRBV28
CDR3 protein: CASSLAGGHETQYF
CDR3 DNA: TGTGCCAGCAGTCTAGCGGGAGGACACGAGACCCAGTACTTC

J gene: TRBJ2-1
D gene: NA
CDR3 length: 13
clone size: NA
V gene: TRBV5-1
CDR3 protein: CASSLPSYNEQFF
CDR3 DNA: TGCGCCAGCAGCTTACCCTCCTACAATGAGCAGTTCTTC

J gene: TRBJ2-5
D gene: NA
CDR3 length: 14
clone size: NA
V gene: TRBV2
CDR3 protein: CASSDGPAQETQYF
CDR3 DNA: TGTGCCAGCAGTGATGGGCCGGCCCAAGAGACCCAGTACTTC

J gene: TRBJ2-5
D gene: TRBD2
CDR3 length: 15
clone size: NA
V gene: TRBV5-1
CDR3 protein: CASSLAASGRETQYF
CDR3 DNA: TGCGCCAGCAGCTTGGCCGCTAGCGGGAGGGAGACCCAGTACTTC

J gene: TRBJ2-3
D gene: TRBD2
CDR3 length: 16
clone size: NA
V gene: TRBV15
CDR3 protein: CATSSGTRELTDTQYF
CDR3 DNA: TGTGCCACCAGCAGCGGGACTAGAGAGTTGACAGATACGCAGTATTTT

J gene: TRBJ2-5
D gene: NA
CDR3 length: 14
clone size: NA
V gene: TRBV5-6
CDR3 protein: CASSLDGGQETQYF
CDR3 DNA: TGTGCCAGCAGCTTGGATGGGGGACAAGAGACCCAGTACTTC

J gene: TRBJ2-5
D gene: NA
CDR3 length: 15
clone size: NA
V gene: TRBV11-3
CDR3 protein: CASSLHRPPQETQYF
CDR3 DNA: TGTGCCAGCAGCCTTCACCGACCGCCGCAAGAGACCCAGTACTTC

J gene: TRBJ2-5
D gene: NA
CDR3 length: 11
clone size: NA
V gene: TRBV5-1
CDR3 protein: CASSLTETQYF
CDR3 DNA: TGCGCCAGCAGCTTGACGGAGACCCAGTACTTC

J gene: TRBJ2-1
D gene: TRBD2
CDR3 length: 15
clone size: once
V gene: TRBV6-1
CDR3 protein: CASSEMAGVVGEQFF
CDR3 DNA: TGTGCCAGCAGTGAAATGGCGGGAGTGGTTGGTGAGCAGTTCTTC

J gene: TRBJ1-2
D gene: TRBD1
CDR3 length: 14
clone size: NA
V gene: TRBV2
CDR3 protein: CASKPGTGGRGYTF
CDR3 DNA: TGTGCCAGCAAACCCGGGACAGGGGGCCGTGGCTACACCTTC

J gene: TRBJ2-5
D gene: NA
CDR3 length: 12
clone size: once
V gene: TRBV2
CDR3 protein: CASENSLETQYF
CDR3 DNA: TGTGCCAGCGAGAACAGCTTAGAGACCCAGTACTTC

J gene: TRBJ1-2
D gene: NA
CDR3 length: 14
clone size: NA
V gene: TRBV6-5
CDR3 protein: CASSLDSAWDGYTF
CDR3 DNA: TGTGCCAGCAGTTTAGACAGCGCCTGGGATGGCTACACCTTC

J gene: TRBJ2-3
D gene: NA
CDR3 length: 15
clone size: NA
V gene: TRBV6-6
CDR3 protein: CASSGPAVGADTQYF
CDR3 DNA: TGTGCCAGCAGCGGCCCAGCGGTCGGCGCGGATACGCAGTATTTT

J gene: TRBJ2-7
D gene: TRBD2
CDR3 length: 14
clone size: NA
V gene: TRBV5-1
CDR3 protein: CASSSDLAGGEQYF
CDR3 DNA: TGCGCCAGCAGCTCGGACTTAGCGGGAGGCGAGCAGTACTTC

J gene: TRBJ2-1
D gene: TRBD2
CDR3 length: 18
clone size: NA
V gene: TRBV4-2
CDR3 protein: CASSRELSGRTSYNEQFF
CDR3 DNA: TGTGCCAGCAGCCGAGAACTTAGCGGGAGGACATCCTACAATGAGCAGTTCTTC

J gene: TRBJ1-5
D gene: TRBD1
CDR3 length: 14
clone size: few
V gene: TRBV5-6
CDR3 protein: CASSPGQKNQPQHF
CDR3 DNA: TGTGCCAGCAGCCCGGGACAGAAGAATCAGCCCCAGCATTTT

J gene: TRBJ1-1
D gene: NA
CDR3 length: 14
clone size: NA
V gene: TRBV6-1
CDR3 protein: CASTPGSGNTEAFF
CDR3 DNA: TGTGCCAGCACCCCGGGTTCGGGGAACACTGAAGCTTTCTTT

J gene: TRBJ2-1
D gene: TRBD2
CDR3 length: 15
clone size: few
V gene: TRBV4-1
CDR3 protein: CASSQRELTRNEQFF
CDR3 DNA: TGCGCCAGCAGTCAGCGGGAGCTTACGAGGAATGAGCAGTTCTTC

J gene: TRBJ2-7
D gene: NA
CDR3 length: 14
clone size: NA
V gene: TRBV7-9
CDR3 protein: CASSNRRSSYEQYF
CDR3 DNA: TGTGCCAGCAGCAACAGAAGGAGCTCCTACGAGCAGTACTTC

J gene: TRBJ2-1
D gene: TRBD2
CDR3 length: 16
clone size: NA
V gene: TRBV11-3
CDR3 protein: CASSLRLAGGYNEQFF
CDR3 DNA: TGTGCCAGCAGCTTACGGCTAGCGGGAGGGTACAATGAGCAGTTCTTC

J gene: TRBJ2-7
D gene: NA
CDR3 length: 18
clone size: NA
V gene: TRBV7-9
CDR3 protein: CASSLAPVGRGRPSEQYF
CDR3 DNA: TGTGCCAGCAGCTTAGCCCCGGTGGGTCGGGGCCGACCCAGCGAGCAGTACTTC

J gene: TRBJ2-1
D gene: TRBD1
CDR3 length: 16
clone size: NA
V gene: TRBV18
CDR3 protein: CASSPRQGYEENEQFF
CDR3 DNA: TGTGCCAGCTCACCCAGACAGGGGTACGAGGAGAATGAGCAGTTCTTC

J gene: TRBJ2-5
D gene: NA
CDR3 length: 12
clone size: NA
V gene: TRBV11-2
CDR3 protein: CASSPSRETQYF
CDR3 DNA: TGTGCCAGCAGCCCTAGTCGGGAGACCCAGTACTTC

J gene: TRBJ2-7
D gene: TRBD2
CDR3 length: 17
clone size: NA
V gene: TRBV5-1
CDR3 protein: CASRRLETSGTYYEQYF
CDR3 DNA: TGCGCCAGCCGCCGACTGGAGACTAGCGGGACGTACTACGAGCAGTACTTC

J gene: TRBJ1-2
D gene: NA
CDR3 length: 12
clone size: NA
V gene: TRBV5-4
CDR3 protein: CASSLTGQSYTF
CDR3 DNA: TGTGCCAGCAGCTTGACAGGGCAAAGCTACACCTTC

J gene: TRBJ1-1
D gene: NA
CDR3 length: 17
clone size: NA
V gene: TRBV18
CDR3 protein: CASSPLAPGGLNTEAFF
CDR3 DNA: TGTGCCAGCTCACCACTAGCCCCGGGAGGGCTCAACACTGAAGCTTTCTTT

J gene: TRBJ2-3
D gene: NA
CDR3 length: 16
clone size: few
V gene: TRBV11-3
CDR3 protein: CASSLGWESGADTQYF
CDR3 DNA: TGTGCCAGCAGCTTAGGATGGGAATCGGGCGCAGATACGCAGTATTTT

J gene: TRBJ2-1
D gene: TRBD2
CDR3 length: 15
clone size: NA
V gene: TRBV7-2
CDR3 protein: CASSSSGRSDNEQFF
CDR3 DNA: TGTGCCAGCAGCTCGAGCGGGAGGTCAGACAATGAGCAGTTCTTC

J gene: TRBJ2-7
D gene: TRBD2
CDR3 length: 16
clone size: NA
V gene: TRBV5-1
CDR3 protein: CASSSQLAGTPYEQYF
CDR3 DNA: TGCGCCAGCAGCTCCCAACTAGCGGGAACTCCCTACGAGCAGTACTTC

J gene: TRBJ1-1
D gene: NA
CDR3 length: 15
clone size: NA
V gene: TRBV11-3
CDR3 protein: CASSLDGQMNTEAFF
CDR3 DNA: TGTGCCAGCAGCTTAGATGGACAGATGAACACTGAAGCTTTCTTT

J gene: TRBJ1-1
D gene: TRBD1
CDR3 length: 16
clone size: NA
V gene: TRBV5-4
CDR3 protein: CASSAGQGSMNTEAFF
CDR3 DNA: TGTGCCAGCAGCGCGGGACAGGGGTCCATGAACACTGAAGCTTTCTTT

J gene: TRBJ2-5
D gene: TRBD2
CDR3 length: 15
clone size: NA
V gene: TRBV11-2
CDR3 protein: CASSIRGLLQETQYF
CDR3 DNA: TGTGCCAGCAGCATAAGGGGACTACTCCAAGAGACCCAGTACTTC

J gene: TRBJ1-4
D gene: TRBD1
CDR3 length: 13
clone size: NA
V gene: TRBV28
CDR3 protein: CASRGQSNEKLFF
CDR3 DNA: TGTGCCAGCCGGGGACAGTCTAATGAAAAACTGTTTTTT

J gene: TRBJ2-7
D gene: NA
CDR3 length: 14
clone size: NA
V gene: TRBV6-6
CDR3 protein: CASSYSRGSYEQYF
CDR3 DNA: TGTGCCAGCAGTTACAGCCGGGGGTCGTACGAGCAGTACTTC

J gene: TRBJ1-2
D gene: NA
CDR3 length: 15
clone size: NA
V gene: TRBV9
CDR3 protein: CASSVAGVGGYGYTF
CDR3 DNA: TGTGCCAGCAGCGTAGCAGGGGTTGGCGGCTATGGCTACACCTTC

J gene: TRBJ2-2
D gene: TRBD1
CDR3 length: 15
clone size: NA
V gene: TRBV7-9
CDR3 protein: CASSPDRGNTGELFF
CDR3 DNA: TGTGCCAGCAGTCCTGACAGGGGGAACACCGGGGAGCTGTTTTTT

J gene: TRBJ1-6
D gene: NA
CDR3 length: 15
clone size: NA
V gene: TRBV6-6
CDR3 protein: CASRGAGANNSPLHF
CDR3 DNA: TGTGCCAGCCGGGGGGCAGGGGCAAATAATTCACCCCTCCACTTT

J gene: TRBJ2-7
D gene: TRBD1
CDR3 length: 13
clone size: NA
V gene: TRBV2
CDR3 protein: CASSRDRGDEQYF
CDR3 DNA: TGTGCCAGCAGCAGGGACAGGGGGGACGAGCAGTACTTC

J gene: TRBJ2-3
D gene: NA
CDR3 length: 15
clone size: NA
V gene: TRBV5-1
CDR3 protein: CASSLETPNQDTQYF
CDR3 DNA: TGCGCCAGCAGCCTAGAGACACCCAACCAAGATACGCAGTATTTT